This is a list of T cell receptor beta chains from one sample in a study of PD-1 blockade in classical Hodgkin lymphoma. Generated by immunoSEQ multiplex PCR, the TCRdb table keeps only in-frame clones and is missing some. The sample has some 23,000 clones; around 86% are singletons. The sample consisted of peripheral blood mononuclear cells (PBMCs), taken before the second cycle of nivolumab. The receptors were gathered from a human donor with classical Hodgkin lymphoma. The CDR3 runs from the conserved cysteine through the conserved F or W. Fields, in order: J gene, V gene, clone size, D gene, CDR3 protein, CDR3 DNA. A D gene is named only where the DNA matches it firmly. A clone size is listed for some rows: how often the clone was seen (once, few, many), or a class if it is expanded.

J gene: TRBJ2-2; V gene: TRBV11-2; clone size: NA; D gene: NA; CDR3 protein: CASSLELNTGELFF; CDR3 DNA: TGTGCCAGCAGCTTAGAACTGAACACCGGGGAGCTGTTTTTT
J gene: TRBJ2-1; V gene: TRBV11-2; clone size: NA; D gene: TRBD2; CDR3 protein: CASSLVPGGYYNEQFF; CDR3 DNA: TGTGCCAGCAGCTTAGTTCCGGGAGGATATTACAATGAGCAGTTCTTC
J gene: TRBJ1-1; V gene: TRBV6-6; clone size: NA; D gene: TRBD1; CDR3 protein: CASSTAGQLNTEAFF; CDR3 DNA: TGTGCCAGCAGTACGGCGGGACAGCTGAACACTGAAGCTTTCTTT
J gene: TRBJ2-3; V gene: TRBV29-1; clone size: NA; D gene: TRBD2; CDR3 protein: CSVKAGSSSGSFSTDTQYF; CDR3 DNA: TGCAGCGTCAAAGCGGGGTCGTCTAGCGGGAGTTTTTCCACAGATACGCAGTATTTT
J gene: TRBJ1-1; V gene: TRBV7-9; clone size: NA; D gene: NA; CDR3 protein: CASSLDAANTEAFF; CDR3 DNA: TGTGCCAGCAGCTTAGACGCAGCCAACACTGAAGCTTTCTTT
J gene: TRBJ2-7; V gene: TRBV2; clone size: NA; D gene: NA; CDR3 protein: CASSQSNSQYF; CDR3 DNA: TGTGCCAGCAGTCAAAGTAATTCGCAGTACTTC
J gene: TRBJ2-5; V gene: TRBV6-1; clone size: NA; D gene: TRBD2; CDR3 protein: CASSQLAERGETQYF; CDR3 DNA: TGTGCCAGCAGTCAACTAGCGGAGCGGGGAGAGACCCAGTACTTC
J gene: TRBJ2-2; V gene: TRBV12-2; clone size: NA; D gene: NA; CDR3 protein: CASRTYSPAGELFF; CDR3 DNA: TGTGCAAGTCGCACATACTCCCCGGCCGGGGAGCTGTTTTTT
J gene: TRBJ2-3; V gene: TRBV2; clone size: few; D gene: TRBD2; CDR3 protein: CASRLAGGLGDTDTQYF; CDR3 DNA: TGTGCCAGCAGACTAGCGGGGGGGCTGGGGGACACAGATACGCAGTATTTT
J gene: TRBJ1-2; V gene: TRBV5-6; clone size: NA; D gene: TRBD1; CDR3 protein: CASSIGQGMGGYTF; CDR3 DNA: TGTGCCAGCAGCATAGGACAGGGGATGGGTGGCTACACCTTC
J gene: TRBJ2-1; V gene: TRBV25-1; clone size: medium-sized; D gene: NA; CDR3 protein: CASRKGGYNEQFF; CDR3 DNA: TGTGCCAGCAGGAAGGGAGGCTACAATGAGCAGTTCTTC
J gene: TRBJ1-1; V gene: TRBV5-8; clone size: NA; D gene: TRBD1; CDR3 protein: CASSLGDRPSSGTEAFF; CDR3 DNA: TGTGCCAGCAGCTTAGGGGACAGGCCTTCCTCGGGCACTGAAGCTTTCTTT
J gene: TRBJ1-5; V gene: TRBV5-6; clone size: NA; D gene: NA; CDR3 protein: CASSLFTGGGNQPQHF; CDR3 DNA: TGTGCCAGCAGCTTGTTCACTGGGGGAGGCAATCAGCCCCAGCATTTT
J gene: TRBJ2-1; V gene: TRBV5-4; clone size: NA; D gene: NA; CDR3 protein: CASSLRVGWNEQFF; CDR3 DNA: TGTGCCAGCAGCTTGAGGGTAGGATGGAATGAGCAGTTCTTC
J gene: TRBJ1-1; V gene: TRBV18; clone size: NA; D gene: NA; CDR3 protein: CASSGGNTEAFF; CDR3 DNA: TGTGCCAGCTCCGGGGGGAACACTGAAGCTTTCTTT
J gene: TRBJ2-3; V gene: TRBV7-2; clone size: NA; D gene: TRBD1; CDR3 protein: CASSRIQGRDTQYF; CDR3 DNA: TGTGCCAGCAGCCGGATACAGGGGCGAGATACGCAGTATTTT
J gene: TRBJ2-1; V gene: TRBV28; clone size: NA; D gene: TRBD1; CDR3 protein: CASRSGQGSYNEQFF; CDR3 DNA: TGCGCCAGCAGGTCGGGACAGGGTTCCTACAATGAGCAGTTCTTC
J gene: TRBJ2-1; V gene: TRBV18; clone size: NA; D gene: TRBD1; CDR3 protein: CASSGTRDRSYNEQFF; CDR3 DNA: TGTGCCAGCTCAGGAACTCGGGACAGATCCTACAATGAGCAGTTCTTC
J gene: TRBJ1-1; V gene: TRBV6-5; clone size: NA; D gene: NA; CDR3 protein: CASSRRGQFNTEAFF; CDR3 DNA: TGTGCCAGCAGCCGCCGCGGGCAGTTTAACACTGAAGCTTTCTTT
J gene: TRBJ2-3; V gene: TRBV19; clone size: NA; D gene: TRBD1; CDR3 protein: CASSIEGQGRSVTDTQYF; CDR3 DNA: TGTGCCAGTAGTATAGAGGGACAGGGGCGGAGTGTTACAGATACGCAGTATTTT
J gene: TRBJ1-3; V gene: TRBV13; clone size: NA; D gene: TRBD1; CDR3 protein: CASSNQRDSAPDPLYSGNTIYF; CDR3 DNA: TGTGCCAGCAGCAACCAAAGGGACAGCGCTCCAGACCCCCTCTACTCTGGAAACACCATATATTTT
J gene: TRBJ2-1; V gene: TRBV30; clone size: NA; D gene: TRBD1; CDR3 protein: CAWNAGGAGNEQFF; CDR3 DNA: TGTGCCTGGAATGCAGGGGGCGCGGGAAATGAGCAGTTCTTC
J gene: TRBJ2-5; V gene: TRBV27; clone size: once; D gene: NA; CDR3 protein: CASSLHRWKETQYF; CDR3 DNA: TGTGCCAGCAGTCTACACCGGTGGAAAGAGACCCAGTACTTC
J gene: TRBJ2-2; V gene: TRBV2; clone size: NA; D gene: NA; CDR3 protein: CASSMYAGELFF; CDR3 DNA: TGTGCCAGCAGTATGTACGCCGGGGAGCTGTTTTTT
J gene: TRBJ2-5; V gene: TRBV5-8; clone size: few; D gene: NA; CDR3 protein: CASSLETVEETQYF; CDR3 DNA: TGTGCCAGCAGCTTGGAGACAGTAGAAGAGACCCAGTACTTC
J gene: TRBJ1-3; V gene: TRBV4-2; clone size: once; D gene: NA; CDR3 protein: CASSLEQGQGNTIYF; CDR3 DNA: TGTGCCAGCAGCTTGGAACAGGGCCAAGGAAACACCATATATTTT
J gene: TRBJ2-2; V gene: TRBV19; clone size: NA; D gene: NA; CDR3 protein: CASSILATTGELFF; CDR3 DNA: TGTGCCAGTAGTATCCTCGCAACAACCGGGGAGCTGTTTTTT
J gene: TRBJ1-1; V gene: TRBV5-1; clone size: NA; D gene: TRBD1; CDR3 protein: CASSQGTGATEAFF; CDR3 DNA: TGCGCCAGCAGCCAAGGGACAGGGGCCACTGAAGCTTTCTTT
J gene: TRBJ2-7; V gene: TRBV9; clone size: NA; D gene: TRBD2; CDR3 protein: CASSVHAGAYEQYF; CDR3 DNA: TGTGCCAGCAGCGTTCACGCGGGGGCCTACGAGCAGTACTTC
J gene: TRBJ2-2; V gene: TRBV18; clone size: NA; D gene: NA; CDR3 protein: CASSPPKSGLNTGELFF; CDR3 DNA: TGTGCCAGCTCACCCCCCAAGTCCGGGCTAAACACCGGGGAGCTGTTTTTT
J gene: TRBJ1-1; V gene: TRBV7-9; clone size: NA; D gene: NA; CDR3 protein: CASSWDWTVDTEAFF; CDR3 DNA: TGTGCCAGCAGCTGGGACTGGACGGTGGACACTGAAGCTTTCTTT
J gene: TRBJ2-2; V gene: TRBV21-1; clone size: NA; D gene: NA; CDR3 protein: CASSITGAGTGELFF; CDR3 DNA: TGTGCCAGCAGCATAACAGGGGCAGGCACCGGGGAGCTGTTTTTT
J gene: TRBJ2-7; V gene: TRBV7-8; clone size: NA; D gene: NA; CDR3 protein: CASSPTSLTYSYEQYF; CDR3 DNA: TGTGCCAGCAGCCCCACCTCGTTGACATACTCCTACGAGCAGTACTTC
J gene: TRBJ1-1; V gene: TRBV30; clone size: few; D gene: TRBD1; CDR3 protein: CALNRGHTEAFF; CDR3 DNA: TGTGCCTTAAACAGGGGGCACACTGAAGCTTTCTTT
J gene: TRBJ2-7; V gene: TRBV7-9; clone size: NA; D gene: NA; CDR3 protein: CASGEYEQYF; CDR3 DNA: TGTGCCAGCGGTGAGTACGAGCAGTACTTC
J gene: TRBJ2-7; V gene: TRBV27; clone size: NA; D gene: NA; CDR3 protein: CASSQDRIPYEQYF; CDR3 DNA: TGTGCCAGCAGTCAAGACAGGATCCCCTACGAGCAGTACTTC
J gene: TRBJ1-3; V gene: TRBV6-5; clone size: NA; D gene: NA; CDR3 protein: CASSYSVFHSGNTIYF; CDR3 DNA: TGTGCCAGCAGTTACTCCGTGTTTCACTCTGGAAACACCATATATTTT
J gene: TRBJ2-3; V gene: TRBV2; clone size: NA; D gene: TRBD2; CDR3 protein: CASRNPGLGVGTDTQYF; CDR3 DNA: TGTGCCAGCAGGAACCCGGGACTAGGGGTGGGAACAGATACGCAGTATTTT
J gene: TRBJ2-7; V gene: TRBV11-2; clone size: NA; D gene: NA; CDR3 protein: CASSYIGGPYEQYF; CDR3 DNA: TGTGCCAGCAGCTACATCGGGGGACCCTACGAGCAGTACTTC
J gene: TRBJ2-1; V gene: TRBV9; clone size: NA; D gene: TRBD2; CDR3 protein: CASSVAGSAGGLWEQFF; CDR3 DNA: TGTGCCAGCAGCGTAGCTGGCTCAGCGGGGGGGCTCTGGGAGCAGTTCTTC
J gene: TRBJ2-7; V gene: TRBV10-3; clone size: once; D gene: TRBD2; CDR3 protein: CAISGGLAGERVRSEQYF; CDR3 DNA: TGTGCCATCAGTGGGGGACTAGCGGGAGAAAGGGTCCGGTCCGAGCAGTACTTC
J gene: TRBJ2-1; V gene: TRBV28; clone size: NA; D gene: TRBD2; CDR3 protein: CASSLILAGAYNEQFF; CDR3 DNA: TGTGCCAGCAGTTTGATATTAGCGGGGGCCTACAATGAGCAGTTCTTC
J gene: TRBJ2-2; V gene: TRBV6-4; clone size: once; D gene: TRBD1; CDR3 protein: CASSAGTGATGELFF; CDR3 DNA: TGTGCCAGCAGTGCCGGGACAGGAGCCACCGGGGAGCTGTTTTTT
J gene: TRBJ2-1; V gene: TRBV6-1; clone size: NA; D gene: NA; CDR3 protein: CASLGSSYNEQFF; CDR3 DNA: TGTGCCAGCCTGGGGAGCTCCTACAATGAGCAGTTCTTC
J gene: TRBJ1-1; V gene: TRBV7-9; clone size: NA; D gene: NA; CDR3 protein: CASGSRARNTEAFF; CDR3 DNA: TGTGCCAGCGGCTCAAGAGCCCGTAACACTGAAGCTTTCTTT
J gene: TRBJ1-2; V gene: TRBV5-1; clone size: NA; D gene: NA; CDR3 protein: CASSLGPNYGYTF; CDR3 DNA: TGCGCCAGCAGCTTGGGACCGAACTATGGCTACACCTTC
J gene: TRBJ1-4; V gene: TRBV5-6; clone size: NA; D gene: TRBD1; CDR3 protein: CASSLNRDRGRISEKLFF; CDR3 DNA: TGTGCCAGCAGCTTAAACCGGGACAGGGGGCGGATTAGTGAAAAACTGTTTTTT
J gene: TRBJ2-1; V gene: TRBV5-6; clone size: NA; D gene: NA; CDR3 protein: CASSDLSYNEQFF; CDR3 DNA: TGTGCCAGCAGCGACCTCTCCTACAATGAGCAGTTCTTC
J gene: TRBJ1-1; V gene: TRBV7-8; clone size: NA; D gene: TRBD1; CDR3 protein: CASSFFPTGIILTEAFF; CDR3 DNA: TGTGCCAGCAGCTTTTTCCCGACAGGGATTATACTAACTGAAGCTTTCTTT
J gene: TRBJ2-2; V gene: TRBV27; clone size: NA; D gene: TRBD2; CDR3 protein: CASSFLAGGLSTGELFF; CDR3 DNA: TGTGCCAGCAGTTTCTTGGCGGGAGGACTTTCAACCGGGGAGCTGTTTTTT
J gene: TRBJ2-1; V gene: TRBV5-1; clone size: NA; D gene: NA; CDR3 protein: CASPDGRLYNEQFF; CDR3 DNA: TGCGCCAGCCCCGATGGGCGTCTCTACAATGAGCAGTTCTTC
J gene: TRBJ2-7; V gene: TRBV5-1; clone size: NA; D gene: TRBD1; CDR3 protein: CASNRDRGNSYEQYF; CDR3 DNA: TGCGCCAGCAACCGGGACAGGGGCAACTCCTACGAGCAGTACTTC
J gene: TRBJ2-3; V gene: TRBV11-2; clone size: NA; D gene: NA; CDR3 protein: CASSLGVSTDTQYF; CDR3 DNA: TGTGCCAGCAGCTTAGGGGTGAGCACAGATACGCAGTATTTT
J gene: TRBJ1-2; V gene: TRBV7-9; clone size: NA; D gene: NA; CDR3 protein: CASSLGFGQGPRGLF; CDR3 DNA: TGTGCCAGCAGCTTAGGATTTGGCCAGGGACCGCGCGGCTTGTTC
J gene: TRBJ2-3; V gene: TRBV14; clone size: NA; D gene: TRBD2; CDR3 protein: CASSTPGLATDTQYF; CDR3 DNA: TGTGCCAGCAGTACTCCGGGACTAGCAACGGATACGCAGTATTTT